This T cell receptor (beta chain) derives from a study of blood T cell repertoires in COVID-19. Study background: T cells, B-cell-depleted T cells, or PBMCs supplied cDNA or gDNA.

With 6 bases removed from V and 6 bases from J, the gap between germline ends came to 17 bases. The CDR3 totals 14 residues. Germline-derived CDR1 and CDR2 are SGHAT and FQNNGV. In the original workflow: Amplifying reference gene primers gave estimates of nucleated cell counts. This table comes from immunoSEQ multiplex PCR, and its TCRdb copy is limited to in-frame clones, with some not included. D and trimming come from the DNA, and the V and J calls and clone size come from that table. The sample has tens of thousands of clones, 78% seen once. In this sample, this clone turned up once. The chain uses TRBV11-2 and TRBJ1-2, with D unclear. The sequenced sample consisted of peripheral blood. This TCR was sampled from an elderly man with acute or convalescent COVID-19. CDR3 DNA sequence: TGTGCCAGCAGGAACCTCCGGGTCCCTAATGGCTACACCTTC. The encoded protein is CASRNLRVPNGYTF.